This TCR beta chain was identified in a study of cytomegalovirus exposure and HLA in healthy donors. PCR was performed using 60 Vbeta and 13 Jbeta primers. TCRdb's copy holds only in-frame clones and misses some; the assay was immunoSEQ multiplex PCR. The repertoire includes 150,000 to 200,000 clones, roughly 80% of them detected once, and around 3.1% sits in the top ten. The germline CDR1 and CDR2 sequences are MNHEY and SMNVEV (reference sequence). The V gene lost 3 bases and the J gene lost 4 bases, with 14 bases spanning the gap. The CDR3 runs to 15 residues. This chain joins TRBV27 and TRBJ2-3, with a possible D match to TRBD2 (6 bases). This TCR came from a female donor in good health and CMV-seronegative. Sequencing was carried out using PBMCs. CDR3 residues: CASSFAGPGADTQYF. The CDR3 DNA reads TGTGCCAGCAGTTTCGCCGGGCCGGGGGCAGATACGCAGTATTTT.